A selection of T cell receptor beta chains follows, all from one sample in a study of T cells in Graves' hyperthyroidism and ophthalmopathy. TCRdb fed the multiplex PCR reads into MiXCR, producing one record per CDR3 protein. This sample carries 300,000 to 350,000 distinct CDR3 sequences, 15% to 20% of them seen once, and the ten largest clones take 45% to 50%. Sequencing used blood. These receptors were taken from a woman aged 50 to 60 with Graves' hyperthyroidism. The CDR3 runs from the conserved cysteine through the conserved F or W. The D gene is left open where the match is weak. Some rows have no size entry. The others give once, few or many, or a class for an expanded clone.

CAISERTGKSTEAFF	TGTGCCATCAGTGAGCGGACAGGCAAATCGACTGAAGCTTTCTTT	TRBV10-3	TRBJ1-1	TRBD1	many
CASRVPSTDTQYF	TGTGCCAGCAGGGTCCCTAGCACAGATACGCAGTATTTT	TRBV12-3/TRBV12-4	TRBJ2-3	-	many
CASSGMGHEQYF	TGCGCCAGCAGCGGCATGGGCCACGAGCAGTACTTC	TRBV5-1	TRBJ2-7	-	many
CASSQETGPYEQYF	TGTGCCAGCAGCCAAGAGACAGGGCCCTACGAGCAGTACTTC	TRBV3-1	TRBJ2-7	TRBD1	many
CASSLVGTNEKLFF	TGTGCCAGCAGCTTAGTAGGGACTAATGAAAAACTGTTTTTT	TRBV7-9	TRBJ1-4	-	many
CSANPRRSGSTDTQYF	TGCAGTGCTAACCCCCGCCGGAGCGGCAGCACAGATACGCAGTATTTT	TRBV20-1	TRBJ2-3	-	few
CATSRDRLTFLNGEAFF	TGTGCCACCAGCAGAGATCGCCTAACCTTCTTGAACGGTGAAGCTTTCTTT	TRBV15	TRBJ1-1	-	few
CASSLRGPGSYEQYF	TGTGCCAGCAGTTTAAGGGGGCCGGGCTCCTACGAGCAGTACTTC	TRBV28	TRBJ2-7	TRBD1	-
CASSGRLHTDTQYF	TGTGCCAGCAGCGGGCGTCTCCACACAGATACGCAGTATTTT	TRBV9	TRBJ2-3	-	few
CASSHRDSNSPLHF	TGTGCCAGCAGTCACCGGGACAGTAATTCACCCCTCCACTTT	TRBV27	TRBJ1-6	TRBD1	once
CASSSGQVEYEQYF	TGTGCCAGCAGTTCGGGACAGGTCGAATACGAGCAGTACTTC	TRBV28	TRBJ2-7	TRBD1	few
CASSYSILPGRGYTF	TGTGCCAGCAGTTACTCGATTTTACCTGGAAGGGGCTACACCTTC	TRBV6-5	TRBJ1-2	-	-
CSAPTVDNEQFF	TGCAGTGCTCCGACAGTAGACAATGAGCAGTTCTTC	TRBV20-1	TRBJ2-1	-	few
CASSSTSGGVNEQFF	TGTGCCAGCAGTTCGACTAGCGGGGGGGTAAATGAGCAGTTCTTC	TRBV28	TRBJ2-1	TRBD2	-
CASSTGTGNQETQYF	TGCGCCAGCAGCACAGGGACAGGGAATCAAGAGACCCAGTACTTC	TRBV5-1	TRBJ2-5	TRBD1	few
CSGASQGTQYF	TGCAGCGGTGCATCACAAGGTACGCAGTATTTT	TRBV29-1	TRBJ2-3	-	-